Following are 3 T cell receptor beta chains from one sample sequenced in a study of T cell clones after liver transplantation. Using immunoSEQ multiplex PCR, the repertoire was profiled, and TCRdb retains in-frame clones only, with some absent. The table has about 120,000 clones, over 75% seen once. Specimen: CD4+ T cells from blood, collected 12 months after liver transplant. All receptors derive from a human patient who received a liver transplant. Some T cells may be supplied by the graft donor.

This rearrangement joins TRBV29-1 to TRBJ2-7; 13 positions agree with TRBD2. Germline assignment: CDR1 SQVTM and CDR2 ANQGSEA. The junction had 9 bases not matched to a gene; V was cut back by 6 bases and J by 7 bases. The CDR3 runs 14 residues. CDR3 DNA: TGCAGCGTCCTCGATGGACTAGCGGGAGCGGAGCAGTACTTC. Amino acids: CSVLDGLAGAEQYF.

The V call is TRBV19, the J call TRBJ1-5; TRBD1 matches at 8 bases. V was clipped by 1 base and J by 0 bases; unmatched bases: 14. The CDR3 has 20 amino acids. From germline, CDR1 is LNHDA and CDR2 SQIVND (reference sequence). CDR3: CASSIALSGQGTNSNQPQHF. CDR3 bases: TGTGCCAGTAGTATAGCCCTAAGCGGACAGGGAACTAATAGCAATCAGCCCCAGCATTTT.

The chain uses TRBV5-5 and TRBJ1-2, with D tentatively TRBD1 (6 bases). The CDR3 is 15 amino acids. V was shortened by 4 bases and J by 0 bases, with 13 bases between the two germline ends. Germline V lookup: CDR1 SGHKS, CDR2 YYEKEE (reference sequence). The CDR3 loop reads CASSEAGAANYGYTF. The CDR3 nucleotides read TGTGCCAGCAGCGAGGCGGGGGCAGCTAACTATGGCTACACCTTC.